Sequencing of this T cell receptor beta chain was carried out in a study of regulatory T cells in long-lasting Graves disease. This CDR3 has 13 residues. V was shortened by 6 bases and J by 4 bases, with 12 bases between the two germline ends. Germline assignment: CDR1 ENHRY and CDR2 SYGVKD. Assembly of TCR beta libraries relied on iRepertoire HTBI primers together with Arm-PCR of CDR3 regions. TCRdb reprocessed the multiplex PCR reads with MiXCR, giving one entry per CDR3 protein. The sample includes hundreds of thousands of distinct CDR3 sequences, less than 20% of them seen just once. Time point reported: persistent/refractory GD, antithyroid drugs over 5 years with positive TRAb. With RNA extracted from PBMCs as input, the TCR library was made. Regarding this clonotype: Antigen: not known.

Points from the study as a whole: Relative to newly diagnosed Graves' patients, persistent ones had lower TCR diversity. TRBV28, TRBJ1-2 and TRBJ2-5 emerged as the favored segments in persistent disease. With some 2,500 shared public clonotypes, persistent patients exceeded new patients, who shared over 850.

The chain uses TRBV10-3 and TRBJ1-1; D gene uncertain. The material was peripheral blood mononuclear cells (PBMCs), obtained when the disease was refractory, from a patient treated with antithyroid drugs. This TCR was sampled from a female donor with Graves disease. The CDR3 here is CAISAGGGTEAFF. In nucleotides, the CDR3 is TGTGCCATCAGCGCGGGTGGTGGCACTGAAGCTTTCTTT.